A single sample is the source of the 3 T cell receptor beta chains below, sequenced in a study of T-cell memory formation after mild COVID-19. A single record per CDR3 protein comes from TCRdb applying MiXCR to the 5' RACE reads. The sample has around 320,000 distinct CDR3 sequences; 25% to 30% are singletons. The specimen sequenced was PBMCs or a T cell subset sorted from them (not recorded which). These receptors were obtained from an adult woman who had mild COVID-19 (a few samples of this study predate the infection). Cell type and time point are not known.

A few counts support this clonotype. The V call is TRBV19, the J call TRBJ2-5, with D perhaps matching TRBD1 or TRBD2 (6 bases each). The V and J ends lost 9 bases and 3 bases respectively, with 14 bases between them. The CDR3 loop spans 13 amino acids. Looked up from germline, CDR1 is LNHDA and CDR2 is SQIVND (reference sequence). As DNA, the CDR3 is TGTGCCAGCGCGGGACAACAAAAAGAGACCCAGTACTTC. Amino acids: CASAGQQKETQYF.

V is TRBV6-2 or TRBV6-3 and J is TRBJ2-5; D ambiguous. CDR3 length equals 13 residues. Germline V gives CDR1 MNHEY, CDR2 SVGEGT. V lost 3 bases and J lost 7, with 12 bases in between. Written as DNA, the CDR3 is TGTGCCAGCAGTTATTATCCGATGGGGACCCAGTACTTC. It translates to CASSYYPMGTQYF.

J is TRBJ2-6 and V is TRBV7-6; D call uncertain. The CDR3 has 16 amino acids. Germline CDR1 and CDR2: SGHVS and FNYEAQ. Between the trimmed V and J ends, which lost 2 bases and 0 bases, there was a span of 8 bases. CDR3 amino acids: CASSLLGDSGANVLTF. For the CDR3, the DNA is TGTGCCAGCAGCTTATTGGGCGACTCTGGGGCCAACGTCCTGACTTTC. The full variable domain, completed using reference TRBV7-6 and TRBJ2-6, is GAGVSQSPRYKVTKRGQDVALRCDPISGHVSLYWYRQALGQGPEFLTYFNYEAQQDKSGLPNDRFSAERPEGSISTLTIQRTEQRDSAMYRCASSLLGDSGANVLTFGAGSRLTVL.